These T cell receptor beta chains were read from a single sample in a study of regulatory T cells in long-lasting Graves disease. MiXCR was run by TCRdb on the multiplex PCR reads, yielding one entry per CDR3 protein. The table lists 300,000 to 400,000 distinct CDR3 sequences, about 20% of them singletons. Sequenced here: peripheral blood mononuclear cells (PBMCs), sampled when the disease was refractory, from a patient treated with antithyroid drugs. These receptors were collected from a female donor with Graves disease. Both conserved end residues are part of each CDR3.

v_gene: TRBV4-3
len: 13
j_gene: TRBJ1-5
CDR3aa: CASSQNPDQPQHF

v_gene: TRBV7-2
len: 14
j_gene: TRBJ1-1
CDR3aa: CASTPFGGATEAFF

v_gene: TRBV10-3
len: 16
j_gene: TRBJ1-1
CDR3aa: CAISAHPDRGFTEAFF

v_gene: TRBV20-1
len: 14
j_gene: TRBJ2-2
CDR3aa: CSASAVSNTGELFF

v_gene: TRBV6-2/TRBV6-3
len: 15
j_gene: TRBJ2-7
CDR3aa: CASKPRRQGTYEQYF

v_gene: TRBV6-1
len: 13
j_gene: TRBJ1-1
CDR3aa: CASRELLNTEAFF

v_gene: TRBV6-2/TRBV6-3
len: 13
j_gene: TRBJ2-7
CDR3aa: CASSFSESGEQYF

v_gene: TRBV5-5
len: 14
j_gene: TRBJ1-4
CDR3aa: CASSLGGVNEKLFF

v_gene: TRBV4-1
len: 14
j_gene: TRBJ2-7
CDR3aa: CASSLQRGTYEQYF

v_gene: TRBV11-2
len: 15
j_gene: TRBJ1-4
CDR3aa: CASRHWGQINEKLFF

v_gene: TRBV2
len: 12
j_gene: TRBJ1-2
CDR3aa: CASRGVDYGYTF

v_gene: TRBV12-3/TRBV12-4
len: 14
j_gene: TRBJ1-1
CDR3aa: CASSNRDMNTEAFF

v_gene: TRBV2
len: 15
j_gene: TRBJ2-3
CDR3aa: CASGYTGLRTDTQYF

v_gene: TRBV18
len: 13
j_gene: TRBJ1-1
CDR3aa: CASSGLQGPEAFF

v_gene: TRBV7-6
len: 14
j_gene: TRBJ1-1
CDR3aa: CASSFSNMNTEAFF